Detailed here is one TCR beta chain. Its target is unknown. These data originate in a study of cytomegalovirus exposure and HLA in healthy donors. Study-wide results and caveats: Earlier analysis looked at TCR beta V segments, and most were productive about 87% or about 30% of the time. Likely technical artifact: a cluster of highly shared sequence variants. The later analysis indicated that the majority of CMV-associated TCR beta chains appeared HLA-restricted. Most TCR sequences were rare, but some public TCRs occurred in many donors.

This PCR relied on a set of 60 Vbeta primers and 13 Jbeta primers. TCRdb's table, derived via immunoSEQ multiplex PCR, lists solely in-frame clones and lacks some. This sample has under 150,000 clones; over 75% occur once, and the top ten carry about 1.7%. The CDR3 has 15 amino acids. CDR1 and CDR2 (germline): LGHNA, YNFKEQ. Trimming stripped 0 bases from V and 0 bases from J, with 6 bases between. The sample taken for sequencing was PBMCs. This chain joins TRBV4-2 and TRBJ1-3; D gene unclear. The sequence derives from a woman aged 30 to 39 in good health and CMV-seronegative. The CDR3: CASSQDTISGNTIYF. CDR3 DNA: TGTGCCAGCAGCCAAGATACAATCTCTGGAAACACCATATATTTT.